This T cell receptor (beta chain) was observed in a study of CD8 T cells in Susac syndrome. Study results and caveats: The TCR sequencing and HLA analysis in the study involved a relatively small number of individuals, as the study acknowledged.

Random-hexamer reverse transcription was applied to about 0.5 to 1 ug RNA. Via MiXCR, TCRdb re-called the immunoSEQ multiplex PCR reads, giving one row per CDR3 protein. Of around 99,000 distinct CDR3 sequences listed, roughly 97% were seen once; the top ten hold approximately 0.093%. Germline V lookup: CDR1 SGHAT, CDR2 FQNNGV. The CDR3 runs to 16 residues. V lost 5 bases and J lost 5; bases outside the gene matches: 6. A note on this clonotype: As yet, its antigen is unknown.

The chain is built from TRBV11-2 and TRBJ1-6, with 10 bases that match TRBD1. The clonotype was recovered from a human donor in good health. Sequencing was performed on CD4+ T cells from PBMCs. CDR3 nucleotides: TGTGCCAGCAGCCCGACAGGGGGCTACAATAATTCACCCCTCCACTTT. As protein: CASSPTGGYNNSPLHF.